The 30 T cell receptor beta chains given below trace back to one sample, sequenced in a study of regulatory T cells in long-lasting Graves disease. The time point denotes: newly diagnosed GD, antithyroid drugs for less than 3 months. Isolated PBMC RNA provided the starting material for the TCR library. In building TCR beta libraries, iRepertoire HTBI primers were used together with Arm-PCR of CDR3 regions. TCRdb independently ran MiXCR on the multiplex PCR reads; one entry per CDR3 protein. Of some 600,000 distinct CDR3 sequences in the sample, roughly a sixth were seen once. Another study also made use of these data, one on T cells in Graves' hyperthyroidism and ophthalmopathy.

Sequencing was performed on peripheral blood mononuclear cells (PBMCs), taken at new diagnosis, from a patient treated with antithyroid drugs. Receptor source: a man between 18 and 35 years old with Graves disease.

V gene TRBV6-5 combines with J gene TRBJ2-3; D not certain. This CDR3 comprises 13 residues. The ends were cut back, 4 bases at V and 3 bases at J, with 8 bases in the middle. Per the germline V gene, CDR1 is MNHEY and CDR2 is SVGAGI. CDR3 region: CASSSNPTDTQYF. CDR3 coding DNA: TGTGCCAGCAGTTCCAACCCGACAGATACGCAGTATTTT.

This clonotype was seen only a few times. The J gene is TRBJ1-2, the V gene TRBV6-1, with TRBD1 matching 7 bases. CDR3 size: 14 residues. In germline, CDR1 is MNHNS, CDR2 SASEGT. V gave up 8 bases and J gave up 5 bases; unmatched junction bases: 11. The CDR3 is CASAEDRDGYGYTF. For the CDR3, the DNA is TGTGCCAGCGCCGAAGACAGGGATGGGTATGGCTACACCTTC.

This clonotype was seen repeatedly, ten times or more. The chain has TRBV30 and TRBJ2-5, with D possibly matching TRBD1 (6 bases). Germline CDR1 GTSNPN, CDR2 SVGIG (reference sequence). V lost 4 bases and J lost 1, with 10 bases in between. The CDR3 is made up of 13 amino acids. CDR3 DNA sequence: TGTGCCTGGAACCCGGACAGCCAAGAGACCCAGTACTTC. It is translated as CAWNPDSQETQYF.

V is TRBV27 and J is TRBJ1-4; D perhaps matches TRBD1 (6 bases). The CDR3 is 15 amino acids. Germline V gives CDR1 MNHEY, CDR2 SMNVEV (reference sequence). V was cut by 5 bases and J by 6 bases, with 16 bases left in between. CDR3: CASSMGLGAYEKLFF. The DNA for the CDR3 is TGTGCCAGCAGTATGGGGTTGGGGGCGTATGAAAAACTGTTTTTT.

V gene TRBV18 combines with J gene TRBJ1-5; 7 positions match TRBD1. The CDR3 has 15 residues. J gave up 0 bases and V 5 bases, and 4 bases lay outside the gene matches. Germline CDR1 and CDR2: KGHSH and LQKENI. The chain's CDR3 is CASSSRGDSNQPQHF. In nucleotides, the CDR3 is TGTGCCAGCTCAAGCAGGGGGGATAGCAATCAGCCCCAGCATTTT.

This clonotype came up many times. CDR3 in DNA: TGCGCCAGCAGCCCAAACGGGGCTACCTCTGAAGCTTTCTTT. Protein product: CASSPNGATSEAFF. The V call is TRBV5-1, the J call TRBJ1-1, with D possibly TRBD1 on 5 matching bases. The V and J ends lost 4 bases and 6 bases respectively, with 16 bases between them. CDR1 is SGHRS and CDR2 is YFSETQ in the germline V gene. The CDR3 runs to 14 residues.

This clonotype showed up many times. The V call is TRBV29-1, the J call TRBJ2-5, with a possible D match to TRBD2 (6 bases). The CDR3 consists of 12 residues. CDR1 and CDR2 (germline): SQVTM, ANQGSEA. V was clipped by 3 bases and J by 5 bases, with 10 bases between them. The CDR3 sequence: CSVDGSEETQYF. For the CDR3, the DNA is TGCAGCGTTGACGGGAGCGAGGAGACCCAGTACTTC.

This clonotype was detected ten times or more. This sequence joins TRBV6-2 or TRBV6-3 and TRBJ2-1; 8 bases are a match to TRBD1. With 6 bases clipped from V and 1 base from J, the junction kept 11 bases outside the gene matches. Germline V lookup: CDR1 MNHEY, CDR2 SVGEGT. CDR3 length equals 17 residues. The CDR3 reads CASSSGTGRGSYNEQFF. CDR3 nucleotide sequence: TGTGCCAGCAGCTCGGGGACAGGCCGAGGGTCCTACAATGAGCAGTTCTTC.

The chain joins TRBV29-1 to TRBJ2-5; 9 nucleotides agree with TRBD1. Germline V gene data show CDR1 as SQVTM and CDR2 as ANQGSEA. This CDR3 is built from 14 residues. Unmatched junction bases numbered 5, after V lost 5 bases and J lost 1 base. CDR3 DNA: TGCAGCGTTTGCCACAGGGGGCCCCAAGAGACCCAGTACTTC. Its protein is CSVCHRGPQETQYF. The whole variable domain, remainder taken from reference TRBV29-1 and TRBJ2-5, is SAVISQKPSRDICQRGTSLTIQCQVDSQVTMMFWYRQQPGQSLTLIATANQGSEATYESGFVIDKFPISRPNLTFSTLTVSNMSPEDSSIYLCSVCHRGPQETQYFGPGTRLLVL.

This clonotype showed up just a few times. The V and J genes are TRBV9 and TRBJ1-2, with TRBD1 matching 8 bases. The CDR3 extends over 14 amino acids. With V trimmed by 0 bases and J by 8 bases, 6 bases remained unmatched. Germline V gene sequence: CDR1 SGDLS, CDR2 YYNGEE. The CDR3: CASSVEVTGGGYTF. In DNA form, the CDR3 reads TGTGCCAGCAGCGTAGAGGTCACAGGGGGAGGCTACACCTTC. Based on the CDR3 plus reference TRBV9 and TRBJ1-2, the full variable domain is DSGVTQTPKHLITATGQRVTLRCSPRSGDLSVYWYQQSLDQGLQFLIQYYNGEERAKGNILERFSAQQFPDLHSELNLSSLELGDSALYFCASSVEVTGGGYTFGSGTRLTVV.

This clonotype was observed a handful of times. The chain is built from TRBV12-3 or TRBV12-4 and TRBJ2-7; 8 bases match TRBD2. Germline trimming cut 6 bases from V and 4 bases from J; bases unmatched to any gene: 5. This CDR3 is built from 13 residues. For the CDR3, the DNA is TGTGCCAGCAGCAAAGGGACTAGATACGAGCAGTACTTC. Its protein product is CASSKGTRYEQYF.

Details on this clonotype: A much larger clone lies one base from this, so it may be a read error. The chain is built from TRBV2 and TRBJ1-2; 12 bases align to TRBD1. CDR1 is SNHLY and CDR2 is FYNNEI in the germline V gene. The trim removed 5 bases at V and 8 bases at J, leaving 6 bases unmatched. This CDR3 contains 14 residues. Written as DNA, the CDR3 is TGTGCCAGCAGTCCGGAGGGACAGGGGGCGGGCTACACCTTC. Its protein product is CASSPEGQGAGYTF.

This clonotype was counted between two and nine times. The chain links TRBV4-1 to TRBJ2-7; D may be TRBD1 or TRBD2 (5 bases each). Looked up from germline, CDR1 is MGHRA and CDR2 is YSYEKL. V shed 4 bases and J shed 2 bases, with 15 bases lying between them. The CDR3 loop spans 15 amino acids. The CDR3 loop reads CASSPRFRDAYEQYF. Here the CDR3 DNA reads TGCGCCAGCAGCCCCCGGTTCAGGGACGCCTACGAGCAGTACTTC.

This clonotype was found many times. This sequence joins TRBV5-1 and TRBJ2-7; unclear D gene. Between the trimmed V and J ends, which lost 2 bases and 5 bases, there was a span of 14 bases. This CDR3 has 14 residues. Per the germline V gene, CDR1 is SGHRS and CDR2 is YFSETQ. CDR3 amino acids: CASSLRTRRHEQYF. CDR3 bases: TGCGCCAGCAGCTTACGGACCCGGCGGCACGAGCAGTACTTC. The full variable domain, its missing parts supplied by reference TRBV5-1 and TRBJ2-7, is KAGVTQTPRYLIKTRGQQVTLSCSPISGHRSVSWYQQTPGQGLQFLFEYFSETQRNKGNFPGRFSGRQFSNSRSEMNVSTLELGDSALYLCASSLRTRRHEQYFGPGTRLTVT.

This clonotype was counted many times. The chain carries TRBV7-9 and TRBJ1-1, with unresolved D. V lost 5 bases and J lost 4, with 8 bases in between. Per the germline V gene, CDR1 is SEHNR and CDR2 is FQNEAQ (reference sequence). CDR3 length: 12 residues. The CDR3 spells CASSGDGTEAFF. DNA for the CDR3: TGTGCCAGCAGCGGAGACGGCACTGAAGCTTTCTTT.

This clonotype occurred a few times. CDR3 amino acids: CASSEDPRKDLNIQYF. The CDR3 nucleotides read TGCGCCAGCAGTGAGGATCCGCGGAAGGACTTGAACATTCAGTACTTC. This chain uses TRBV10-2 with TRBJ2-4, with D maybe TRBD2 (5 bases). Germline V gene sequence: CDR1 WSHSY, CDR2 SAAADI. The V and J ends lost 2 bases and 7 bases respectively, with 18 bases between them. The length of the CDR3 is 16 residues.

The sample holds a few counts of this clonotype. This chain's CDR3 is CASRLTAPGEAFF. The CDR3 nucleotides are TGTGCCAGCAGGCTAACGGCTCCCGGTGAAGCTTTCTTT. The gene calls are TRBV7-8 and TRBJ1-1, with D hard to call. This CDR3 has 13 residues. The ends were cut back, 6 bases at V and 7 bases at J, with 15 bases in the middle. CDR1 and CDR2 (germline): SGHVS, FQNEAQ. Combining the CDR3 with reference TRBV7-8 and TRBJ1-1 gives the whole variable domain GAGVSQSPRYKVAKRGQDVALRCDPISGHVSLFWYQQALGQGPEFLTYFQNEAQLDKSGLPSDRFFAERPEGSVSTLKIQRTQQEDSAVYLCASRLTAPGEAFFGQGTRLTVV.

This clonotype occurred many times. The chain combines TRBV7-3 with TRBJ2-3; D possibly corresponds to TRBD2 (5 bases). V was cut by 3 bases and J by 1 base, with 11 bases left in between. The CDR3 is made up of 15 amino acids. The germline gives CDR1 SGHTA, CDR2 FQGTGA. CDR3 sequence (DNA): TGTGCCAGCAGCTTCTTGAGCGGCCGCACAGATACGCAGTATTTT. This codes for CASSFLSGRTDTQYF.

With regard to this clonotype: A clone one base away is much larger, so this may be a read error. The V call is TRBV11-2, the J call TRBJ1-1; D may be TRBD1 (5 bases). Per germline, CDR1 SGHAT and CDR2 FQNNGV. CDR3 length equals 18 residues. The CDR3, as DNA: TGTGCCAGCGGCTTAGTAGCGTCGATGGGGGGACCCGACACTGAAGCTTTCTTT. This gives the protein CASGLVASMGGPDTEAFF.

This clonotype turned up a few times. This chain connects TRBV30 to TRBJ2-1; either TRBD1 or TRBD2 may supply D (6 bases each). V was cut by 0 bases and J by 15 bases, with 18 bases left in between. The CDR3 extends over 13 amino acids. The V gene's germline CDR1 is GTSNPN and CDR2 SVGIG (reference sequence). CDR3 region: CAWSVPGAVVGFF. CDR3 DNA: TGTGCCTGGAGTGTACCGGGGGCGGTCGTGGGGTTCTTC.

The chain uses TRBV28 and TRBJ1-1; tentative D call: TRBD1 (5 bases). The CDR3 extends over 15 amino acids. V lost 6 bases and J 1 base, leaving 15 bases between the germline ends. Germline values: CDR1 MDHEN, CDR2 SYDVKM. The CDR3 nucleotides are TGTGCCAGCAGCGCCTGGCGGGGGGGGAACACTGAAGCTTTCTTT. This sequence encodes CASSAWRGGNTEAFF.

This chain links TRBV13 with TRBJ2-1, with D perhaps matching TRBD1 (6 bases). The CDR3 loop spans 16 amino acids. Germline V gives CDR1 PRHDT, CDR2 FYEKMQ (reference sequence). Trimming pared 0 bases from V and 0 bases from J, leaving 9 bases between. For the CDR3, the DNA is TGTGCCAGCAGCTTAGGACAGGGCCTCTCCTACAATGAGCAGTTCTTC. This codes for CASSLGQGLSYNEQFF.

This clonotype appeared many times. In DNA, the CDR3 is TGTGCCAGCAGCTTTGTGACGGACACACACGAGCAGTACTTC. Translation gives CASSFVTDTHEQYF. The rearrangement links TRBV7-2 to TRBJ2-7; D is perhaps TRBD1 (5 bases). This CDR3 contains 14 residues. V was shortened by 3 bases and J by 5 bases, with 14 bases between the two germline ends. Germline assignment: CDR1 SGHTA and CDR2 FQGNSA.

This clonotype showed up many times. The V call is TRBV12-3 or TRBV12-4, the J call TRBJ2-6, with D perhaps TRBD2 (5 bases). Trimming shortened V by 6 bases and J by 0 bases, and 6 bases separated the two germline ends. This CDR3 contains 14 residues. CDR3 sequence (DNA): TGTGCCAGCAGCCGGGACTCTGGGGCCAACGTCCTGACTTTC. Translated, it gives CASSRDSGANVLTF.

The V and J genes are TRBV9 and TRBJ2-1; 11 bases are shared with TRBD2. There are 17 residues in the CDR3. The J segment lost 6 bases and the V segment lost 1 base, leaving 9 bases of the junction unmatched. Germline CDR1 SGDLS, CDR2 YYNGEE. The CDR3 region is CASSVTSGSISSNEQFF. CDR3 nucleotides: TGTGCCAGCAGCGTAACTAGCGGGAGTATCTCTAGCAATGAGCAGTTCTTC.

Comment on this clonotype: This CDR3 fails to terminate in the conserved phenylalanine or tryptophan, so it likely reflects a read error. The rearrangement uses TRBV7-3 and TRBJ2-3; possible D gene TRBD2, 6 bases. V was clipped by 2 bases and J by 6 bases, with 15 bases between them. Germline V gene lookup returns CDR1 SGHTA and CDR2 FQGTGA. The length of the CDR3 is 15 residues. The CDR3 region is CASSLYGAAGDTQYC. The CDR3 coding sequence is TGTGCCAGCAGCTTATACGGGGCCGCGGGGGATACGCAGTATTGT.

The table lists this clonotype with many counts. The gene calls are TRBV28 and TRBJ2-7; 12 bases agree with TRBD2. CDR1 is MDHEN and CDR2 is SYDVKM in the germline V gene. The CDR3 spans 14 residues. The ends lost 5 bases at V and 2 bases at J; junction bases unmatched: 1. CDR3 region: CASSASGRAYEQYF. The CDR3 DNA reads TGTGCCAGCAGTGCTAGCGGGAGGGCCTACGAGCAGTACTTC.

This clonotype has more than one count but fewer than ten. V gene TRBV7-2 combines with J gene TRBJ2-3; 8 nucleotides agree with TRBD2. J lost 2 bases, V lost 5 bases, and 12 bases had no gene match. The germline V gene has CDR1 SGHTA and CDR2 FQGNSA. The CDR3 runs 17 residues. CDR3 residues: CASSLRDSGIHTDTQYF. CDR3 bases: TGTGCCAGCAGCCTGCGGGATAGCGGGATCCACACAGATACGCAGTATTTT. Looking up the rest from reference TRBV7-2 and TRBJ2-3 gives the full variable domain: GAGVSQSPSNKVTEKGKDVELRCDPISGHTALYWYRQSLGQGLEFLIYFQGNSAPDKSGLPSDRFSAERTGGSVSTLTIQRTQQEDSAVYLCASSLRDSGIHTDTQYFGPGTRLTVL.

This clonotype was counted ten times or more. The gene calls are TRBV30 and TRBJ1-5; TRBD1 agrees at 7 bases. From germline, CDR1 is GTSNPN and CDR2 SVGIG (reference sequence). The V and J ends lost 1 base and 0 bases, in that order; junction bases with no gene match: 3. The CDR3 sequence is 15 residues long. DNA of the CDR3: TGTGCCTGGAGTGGGGGACAGATTAGCAATCAGCCCCAGCATTTT. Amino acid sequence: CAWSGGQISNQPQHF.

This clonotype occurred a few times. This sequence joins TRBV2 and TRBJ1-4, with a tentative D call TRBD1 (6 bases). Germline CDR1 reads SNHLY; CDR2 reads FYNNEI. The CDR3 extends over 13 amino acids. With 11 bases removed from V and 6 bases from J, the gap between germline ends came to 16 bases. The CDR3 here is CAGTGAGDEKLFF. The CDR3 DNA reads TGTGCCGGCACCGGGGCAGGGGATGAAAAACTGTTTTTT.